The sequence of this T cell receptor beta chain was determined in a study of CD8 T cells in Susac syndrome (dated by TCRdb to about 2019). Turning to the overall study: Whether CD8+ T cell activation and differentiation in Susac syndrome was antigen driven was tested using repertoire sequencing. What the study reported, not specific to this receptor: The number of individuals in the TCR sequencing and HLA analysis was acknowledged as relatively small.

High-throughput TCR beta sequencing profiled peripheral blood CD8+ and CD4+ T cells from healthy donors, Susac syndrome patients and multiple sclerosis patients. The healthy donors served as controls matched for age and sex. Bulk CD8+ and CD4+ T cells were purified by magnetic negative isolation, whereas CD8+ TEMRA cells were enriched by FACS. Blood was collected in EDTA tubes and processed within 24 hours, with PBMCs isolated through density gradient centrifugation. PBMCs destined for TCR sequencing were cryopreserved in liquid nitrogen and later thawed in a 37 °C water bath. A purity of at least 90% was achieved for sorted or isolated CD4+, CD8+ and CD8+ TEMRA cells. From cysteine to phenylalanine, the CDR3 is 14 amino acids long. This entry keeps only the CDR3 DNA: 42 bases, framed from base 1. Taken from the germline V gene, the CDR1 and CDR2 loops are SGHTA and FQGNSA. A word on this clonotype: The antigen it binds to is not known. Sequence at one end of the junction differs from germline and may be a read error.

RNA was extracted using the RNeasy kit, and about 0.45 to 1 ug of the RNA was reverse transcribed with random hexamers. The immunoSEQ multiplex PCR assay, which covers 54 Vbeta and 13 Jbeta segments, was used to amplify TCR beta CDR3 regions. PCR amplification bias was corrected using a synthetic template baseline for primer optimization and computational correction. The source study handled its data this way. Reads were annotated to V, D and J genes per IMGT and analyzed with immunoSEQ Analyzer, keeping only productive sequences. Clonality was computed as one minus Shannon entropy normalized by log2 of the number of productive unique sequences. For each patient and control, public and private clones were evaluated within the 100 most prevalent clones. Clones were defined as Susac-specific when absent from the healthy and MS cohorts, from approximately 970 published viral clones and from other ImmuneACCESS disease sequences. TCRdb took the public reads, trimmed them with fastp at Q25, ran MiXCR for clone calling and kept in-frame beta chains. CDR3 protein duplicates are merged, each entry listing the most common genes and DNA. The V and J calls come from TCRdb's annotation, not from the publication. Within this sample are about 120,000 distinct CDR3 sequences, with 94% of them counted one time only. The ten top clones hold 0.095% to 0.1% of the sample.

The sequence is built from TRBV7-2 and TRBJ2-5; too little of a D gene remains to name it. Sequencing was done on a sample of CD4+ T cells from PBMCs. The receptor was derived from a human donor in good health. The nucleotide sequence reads TGTGCCAGCAGTTTAGGCGGCGGACAAGAGACCCAGTACTTC. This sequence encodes CASSLGGGQETQYF.